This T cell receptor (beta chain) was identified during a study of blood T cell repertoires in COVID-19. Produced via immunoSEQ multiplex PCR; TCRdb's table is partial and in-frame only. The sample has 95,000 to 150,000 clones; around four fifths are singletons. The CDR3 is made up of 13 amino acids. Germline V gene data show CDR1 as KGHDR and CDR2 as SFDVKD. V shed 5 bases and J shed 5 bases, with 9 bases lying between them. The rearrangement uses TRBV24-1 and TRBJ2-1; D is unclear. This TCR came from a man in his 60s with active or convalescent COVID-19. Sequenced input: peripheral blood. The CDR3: CATSGYRNNEQFF. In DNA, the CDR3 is TGTGCCACCAGTGGTTACAGAAACAATGAGCAGTTCTTC.